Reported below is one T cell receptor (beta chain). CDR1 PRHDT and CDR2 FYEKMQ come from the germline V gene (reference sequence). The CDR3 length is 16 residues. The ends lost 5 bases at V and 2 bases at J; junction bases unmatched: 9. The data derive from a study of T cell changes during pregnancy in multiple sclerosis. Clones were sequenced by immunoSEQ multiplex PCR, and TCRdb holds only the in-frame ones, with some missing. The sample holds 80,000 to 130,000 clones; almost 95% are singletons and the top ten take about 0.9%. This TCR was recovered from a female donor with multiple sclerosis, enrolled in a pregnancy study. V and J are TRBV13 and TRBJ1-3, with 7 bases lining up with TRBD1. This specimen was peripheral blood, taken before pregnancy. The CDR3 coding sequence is TGTGCCAGCAGCGCGAGGCCGACAGGGACTGGAAACACCATATATTTT. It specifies CASSARPTGTGNTIYF. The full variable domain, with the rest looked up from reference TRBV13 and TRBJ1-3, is AAGVIQSPRHLIKEKRETATLKCYPIPRHDTVYWYQQGPGQDPQFLISFYEKMQSDKGSIPDRFSAQQFSDYHSELNMSSLELGDSALYFCASSARPTGTGNTIYFGEGSWLTVV.